These 15 T cell receptor beta chains share one sample of origin, sequenced in a study of memory CD4+ T cells and cytomegalovirus serostatus. The sort gate was single viable CD3+CD4+CD8-CD45RO+ cells for memory CD4+ T cells. Method: immunoSEQ multiplex PCR; TCRdb's copy keeps in-frame clones and lacks some. This table has about 52,000 clones, around 82% appearing once. The sequencing input was memory CD4+ T cells from blood. These receptors came from an adult in good health and CMV-seronegative.

The V call is TRBV9, the J call TRBJ2-3; D ambiguous. The CDR3 runs to 17 residues. Trimming took 0 bases from V and 4 from J, leaving 18 bases between them. CDR1 and CDR2 (germline): SGDLS, YYNGEE. The CDR3: CASSVEPPTVRADTQYF. The CDR3 bases are TGTGCCAGCAGCGTAGAGCCACCCACAGTTAGGGCAGATACGCAGTATTTT.

This chain links TRBV11-1 with TRBJ1-5, with D tentatively TRBD1 (6 bases). Germline CDR1 reads SGHAT; CDR2 reads FQDESV (reference sequence). The CDR3 sequence is 15 residues long. V lost 2 bases, J lost 5 bases, and 13 bases lay in between. The chain's CDR3 is CASSLSDSGDQPQHF. CDR3 DNA: TGTGCCAGCAGCTTATCGGACAGTGGGGATCAGCCCCAGCATTTT. The full variable domain, rest sourced from reference TRBV11-1 and TRBJ1-5, is EAEVAQSPRYKITEKSQAVAFWCDPISGHATLYWYRQILGQGPELLVQFQDESVVDDSQLPKDRFSAERLKGVDSTLKIQPAELGDSAMYLCASSLSDSGDQPQHFGDGTRLSIL.

V usage is TRBV7-9 and J usage is TRBJ2-3, with TRBD2 as a possible D gene (6 bases). The germline CDR1 and CDR2 sequences are SEHNR and FQNEAQ (reference sequence). V was trimmed by 3 bases and J by 0 bases, leaving 22 bases between them. This CDR3 has 19 amino acids. CDR3 amino acids: CASSFRSGTRPGSTDTQYF. The CDR3 bases are TGTGCCAGCAGCTTCAGATCCGGGACTCGACCTGGAAGCACAGATACGCAGTATTTT. Full variable domain (outside the CDR3, taken from reference TRBV7-9 and TRBJ2-3): DTGVSQNPRHKITKRGQNVTFRCDPISEHNRLYWYRQTLGQGPEFLTYFQNEAQLEKSRLLSDRFSAERPKGSFSTLEIQRTEQGDSAMYLCASSFRSGTRPGSTDTQYFGPGTRLTVL.

The chain is built from TRBV19 and TRBJ2-1; D is uncertain. From germline, CDR1 is LNHDA and CDR2 SQIVND (reference sequence). The V and J ends lost 5 bases and 0 bases respectively, with 8 bases between them. CDR3 length: 14 amino acids. The CDR3 nucleotides read TGTGCCAGTAGTCGTACCCACTCCTACAATGAGCAGTTCTTC. It codes for CASSRTHSYNEQFF.

The chain recombines TRBV19 with TRBJ2-7, with D tentatively TRBD1 (6 bases). V lost 4 bases to trimming and J lost 3 bases, with 19 bases between them. This CDR3 has 16 residues. Germline assignment: CDR1 LNHDA and CDR2 SQIVND (reference sequence). The chain's CDR3 is CASSTGRRTDGYEQYF. The CDR3 DNA reads as TGTGCCAGTAGTACCGGTAGGAGGACAGATGGCTACGAGCAGTACTTC.

This clone has a handful of counts. The rearrangement links TRBV5-1 to TRBJ2-5; 7 nucleotides agree with TRBD1. The V segment lost 5 bases and the J segment 2 bases; nucleotides outside the gene matches: 12. The CDR3 loop spans 16 amino acids. Looked up from germline, CDR1 is SGHRS and CDR2 is YFSETQ. The CDR3 reads CASRPGQPWNQETQYF. The CDR3 DNA sequence: TGCGCCAGCAGACCGGGACAGCCTTGGAATCAAGAGACCCAGTACTTC.

The chain is built from TRBV27 and TRBJ1-2, with TRBD1 identical over 7 bases. This CDR3 is 16 amino acids long. Germline V CDR1 and CDR2: MNHEY, SMNVEV (reference sequence). With 5 bases clipped from V and 1 base from J, the junction kept 10 bases outside the gene matches. The CDR3 region is CASSEQGPPNNYGYTF. CDR3 sequence (DNA): TGTGCCAGCAGTGAACAGGGGCCGCCCAATAACTATGGCTACACCTTC.

The chain links TRBV7-8 to TRBJ2-7; D perhaps matches TRBD2 (5 bases). This CDR3 region has 17 residues. Trimming stripped 4 bases from V and 0 bases from J, with 19 bases between. Germline CDR1 SGHVS, CDR2 FQNEAQ. CDR3 amino acids: CASSWTARGSSSYEQYF. In DNA, the CDR3 is TGTGCCAGCAGCTGGACGGCCCGGGGATCAAGCTCCTACGAGCAGTACTTC. The entire variable domain, with the rest obtained from reference TRBV7-8 and TRBJ2-7, is as follows: GAGVSQSPRYKVAKRGQDVALRCDPISGHVSLFWYQQALGQGPEFLTYFQNEAQLDKSGLPSDRFFAERPEGSVSTLKIQRTQQEDSAVYLCASSWTARGSSSYEQYFGPGTRLTVT.

The rearrangement links TRBV7-9 to TRBJ2-1; 9 positions agree with TRBD2. The CDR3 loop spans 16 amino acids. Losses at the gene ends were 3 bases for V and 5 bases for J; bases not matched to a gene: 8. Germline loops: CDR1 SEHNR, CDR2 FQNEAQ (reference sequence). CDR3 region: CASSFLGSGGNNEQFF. The CDR3, as DNA: TGTGCCAGCAGCTTTCTCGGAAGCGGGGGGAACAATGAGCAGTTCTTC.

This rearrangement joins TRBV9 to TRBJ2-7, with 10 bases identical to TRBD2. The CDR3 is made up of 16 amino acids. CDR1 SGDLS and CDR2 YYNGEE come from the germline V gene. V shed 0 bases, J shed 0 bases, and the junction held 3 bases outside the gene matches. DNA of the CDR3: TGTGCCAGCAGCGTAGAGGCTAGCGGGGGCTCCTACGAGCAGTACTTC. Residues: CASSVEASGGSYEQYF. The full variable domain, completed using reference TRBV9 and TRBJ2-7, is DSGVTQTPKHLITATGQRVTLRCSPRSGDLSVYWYQQSLDQGLQFLIQYYNGEERAKGNILERFSAQQFPDLHSELNLSSLELGDSALYFCASSVEASGGSYEQYFGPGTRLTVT.

The rearrangement joins TRBV4-3 to TRBJ1-4; D is possibly TRBD1 (6 bases). The ends were cut back, 1 base at V and 8 bases at J, with 14 bases in the middle. The CDR3 has 15 residues. CDR1 and CDR2 from the germline V gene are LGHNA and YSLEER. CDR3 sequence (DNA): TGCGCCAGCAGCCAAGGGTTCAGGGGTGGGGAAAAACTGTTTTTT. Translated, it gives CASSQGFRGGEKLFF.

The J gene is TRBJ2-7, the V gene TRBV5-1; tentative D call: TRBD1 (8 bases). Looked up from germline, CDR1 is SGHRS and CDR2 is YFSETQ. CDR3 length: 14 residues. V was cut by 4 bases and J by 5 bases, with 16 bases left in between. The CDR3 loop reads CASSREDRVHEQYF. The CDR3 region has the DNA TGCGCCAGCAGCCGGGAGGACAGGGTCCACGAGCAGTACTTC.

The chain is built from TRBV5-1 and TRBJ1-2, with 10 nucleotides matching TRBD1. Germline V gene sequence: CDR1 SGHRS, CDR2 YFSETQ. With 3 bases clipped from V and 8 bases from J, the junction kept 4 bases outside the gene matches. The CDR3 is made up of 13 amino acids. The CDR3 region has the DNA TGCGCCAGCAGCTCCAGGACAGGGGGGGGCTACACCTTC. It specifies CASSSRTGGGYTF. Based on the CDR3 plus reference TRBV5-1 and TRBJ1-2, the full variable domain is KAGVTQTPRYLIKTRGQQVTLSCSPISGHRSVSWYQQTPGQGLQFLFEYFSETQRNKGNFPGRFSGRQFSNSRSEMNVSTLELGDSALYLCASSSRTGGGYTFGSGTRLTVV.

Regarding this clone: At one of its ends the junction is not consistent with the germline gene, which may arise from a read error. The chain links TRBV30 to TRBJ1-3; D is unresolved. Germline CDR1 GTSNPN, CDR2 SVGIG (reference sequence). CDR3 size: 13 residues. The CDR3 loop is CAWSVPPGSTIYF. The CDR3 DNA reads TGTGCCTGGAGTGTTCCCCCTGGAAGCACCATATATTTT. The whole variable domain, remainder taken from reference TRBV30 and TRBJ1-3, is SQTIHQWPATLVQPVGSPLSLECTVEGTSNPNLYWYRQAAGRGLQLLFYSVGIGQISSEVPQNLSASRPQDRQFILSSKKLLLSDSGFYLCAWSVPPGSTIYFGEGSWLTVV.

The rearrangement joins TRBV10-3 to TRBJ2-2, with a tentative D call TRBD1 (6 bases). The CDR3 runs 14 residues. V shed 4 bases and J shed 6 bases, with 12 bases lying between them. The germline gives CDR1 ENHRY, CDR2 SYGVKD. The CDR3 DNA reads as TGTGCCATCAGTGCCCAGGGGAAGTCCGGGGAGCTGTTTTTT. Translated: CAISAQGKSGELFF.